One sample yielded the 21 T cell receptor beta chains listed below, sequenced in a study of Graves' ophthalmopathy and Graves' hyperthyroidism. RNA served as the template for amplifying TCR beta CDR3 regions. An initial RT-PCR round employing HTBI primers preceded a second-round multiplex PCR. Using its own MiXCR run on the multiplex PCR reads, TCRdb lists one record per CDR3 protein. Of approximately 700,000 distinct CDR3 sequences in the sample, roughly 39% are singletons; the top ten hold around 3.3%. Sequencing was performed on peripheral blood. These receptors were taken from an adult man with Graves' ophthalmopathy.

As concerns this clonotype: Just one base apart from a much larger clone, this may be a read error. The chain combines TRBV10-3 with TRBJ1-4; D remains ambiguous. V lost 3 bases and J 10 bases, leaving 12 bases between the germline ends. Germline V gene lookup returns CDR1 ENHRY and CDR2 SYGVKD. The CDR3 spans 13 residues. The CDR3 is CAISEARVGKLFF. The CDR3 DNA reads TGTGCCATCAGTGAAGCGAGGGTCGGAAAACTGTTTTTT.

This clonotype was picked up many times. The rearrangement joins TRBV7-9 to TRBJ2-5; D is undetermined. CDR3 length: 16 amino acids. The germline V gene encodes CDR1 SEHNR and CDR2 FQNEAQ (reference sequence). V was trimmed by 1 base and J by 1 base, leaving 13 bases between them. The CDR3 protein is CASSLVWGSLQETQYF. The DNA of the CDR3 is TGTGCCAGCAGCTTAGTGTGGGGTAGCCTCCAAGAGACCCAGTACTTC.

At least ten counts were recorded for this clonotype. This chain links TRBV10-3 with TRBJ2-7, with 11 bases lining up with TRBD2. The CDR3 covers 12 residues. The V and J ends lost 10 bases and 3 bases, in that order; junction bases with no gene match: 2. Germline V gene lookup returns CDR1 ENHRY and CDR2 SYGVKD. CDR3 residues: CATLAGDYEQYF. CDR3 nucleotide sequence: TGTGCCACACTAGCGGGAGACTACGAGCAGTACTTC.

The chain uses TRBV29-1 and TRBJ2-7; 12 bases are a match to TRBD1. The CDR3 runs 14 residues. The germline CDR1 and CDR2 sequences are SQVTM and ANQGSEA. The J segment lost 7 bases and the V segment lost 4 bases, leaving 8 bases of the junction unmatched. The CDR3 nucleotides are TGCAGCGTTGGGGGACAGGGGGCCCGAAGGGAGCAGTACTTC. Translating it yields CSVGGQGARREQYF.

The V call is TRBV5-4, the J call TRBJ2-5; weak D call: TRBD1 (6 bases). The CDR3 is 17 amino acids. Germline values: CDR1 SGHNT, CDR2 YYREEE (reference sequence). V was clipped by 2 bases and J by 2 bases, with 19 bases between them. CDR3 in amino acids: CASSFEYTGRLQETQYF. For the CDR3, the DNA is TGTGCCAGCAGCTTTGAATATACAGGGAGATTACAAGAGACCCAGTACTTC.

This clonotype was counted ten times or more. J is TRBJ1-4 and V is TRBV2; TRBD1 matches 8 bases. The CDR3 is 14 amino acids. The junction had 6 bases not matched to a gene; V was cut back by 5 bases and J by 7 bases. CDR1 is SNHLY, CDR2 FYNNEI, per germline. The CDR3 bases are TGTGCCAGCAGTCCGGGACAGGCAATTGAAAAACTGTTTTTT. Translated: CASSPGQAIEKLFF.

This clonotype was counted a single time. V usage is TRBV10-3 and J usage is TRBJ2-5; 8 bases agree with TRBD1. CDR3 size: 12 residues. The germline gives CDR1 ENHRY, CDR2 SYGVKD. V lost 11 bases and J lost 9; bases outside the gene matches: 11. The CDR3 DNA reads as TGTGCCGTTGGACAGGGCAATCAGCCCCAGTACTTC. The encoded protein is CAVGQGNQPQYF.

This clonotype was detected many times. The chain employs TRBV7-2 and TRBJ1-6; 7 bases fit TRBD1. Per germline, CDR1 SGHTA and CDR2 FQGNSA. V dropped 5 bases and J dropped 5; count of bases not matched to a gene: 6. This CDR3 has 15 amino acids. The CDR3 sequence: CASSLEDRNNSPLHF. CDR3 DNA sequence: TGTGCCAGCAGCCTCGAGGACAGGAATAATTCACCCCTCCACTTT.

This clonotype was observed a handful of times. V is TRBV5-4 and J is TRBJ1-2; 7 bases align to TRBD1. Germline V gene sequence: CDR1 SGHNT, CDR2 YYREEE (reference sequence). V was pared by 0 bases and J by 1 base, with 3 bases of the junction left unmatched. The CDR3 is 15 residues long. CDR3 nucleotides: TGTGCCAGCAGCTTGGGGGGACAGAGTAACTATGGCTACACCTTC. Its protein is CASSLGGQSNYGYTF.

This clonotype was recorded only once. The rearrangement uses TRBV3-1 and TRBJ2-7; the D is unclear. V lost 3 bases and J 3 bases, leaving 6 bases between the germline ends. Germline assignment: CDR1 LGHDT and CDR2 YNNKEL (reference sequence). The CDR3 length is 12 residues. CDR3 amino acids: CASSQKGYEQYV. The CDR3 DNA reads TGTGCCAGCAGCCAGAAAGGCTACGAGCAGTACGTC.

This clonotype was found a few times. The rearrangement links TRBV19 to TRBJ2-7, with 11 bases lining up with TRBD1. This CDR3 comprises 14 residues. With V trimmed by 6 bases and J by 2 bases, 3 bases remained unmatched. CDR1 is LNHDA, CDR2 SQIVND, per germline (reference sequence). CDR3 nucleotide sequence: TGTGCCAGTAGGGCGGGACAGGGGGCCTACGAGCAGTACTTC. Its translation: CASRAGQGAYEQYF.

CDR3 amino acids: CSATSDPTAETQYF. In DNA, the CDR3 is TGCAGCGCTACCAGTGATCCCACGGCGGAGACCCAGTACTTC. V is TRBV29-1 and J is TRBJ2-5; no firm D call. The CDR3 totals 14 residues. The germline CDR1 and CDR2 sequences are SQVTM and ANQGSEA. The ends were cut back, 7 bases at V and 5 bases at J, with 20 bases in the middle. Together with reference TRBV29-1 and TRBJ2-5, the CDR3 gives the full variable domain: SAVISQKPSRDICQRGTSLTIQCQVDSQVTMMFWYRQQPGQSLTLIATANQGSEATYESGFVIDKFPISRPNLTFSTLTVSNMSPEDSSIYLCSATSDPTAETQYFGPGTRLLVL.

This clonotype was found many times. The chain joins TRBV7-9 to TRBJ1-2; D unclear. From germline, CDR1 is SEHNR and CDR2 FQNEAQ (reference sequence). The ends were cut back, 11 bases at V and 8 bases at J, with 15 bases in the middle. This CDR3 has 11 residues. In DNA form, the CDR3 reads TGTGCCGTCCTCATGGAGCGCGGCTACACCTTC. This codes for CAVLMERGYTF.

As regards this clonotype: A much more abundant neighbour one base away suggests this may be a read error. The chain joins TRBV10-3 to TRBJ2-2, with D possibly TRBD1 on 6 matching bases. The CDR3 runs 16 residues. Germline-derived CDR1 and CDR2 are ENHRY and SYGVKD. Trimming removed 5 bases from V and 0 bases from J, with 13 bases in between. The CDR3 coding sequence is TGTGCCATCAGTAAGTTACGGACAGCGAACACCGGGGAGCTGTTTTTT. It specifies CAISKLRTANTGELFF.

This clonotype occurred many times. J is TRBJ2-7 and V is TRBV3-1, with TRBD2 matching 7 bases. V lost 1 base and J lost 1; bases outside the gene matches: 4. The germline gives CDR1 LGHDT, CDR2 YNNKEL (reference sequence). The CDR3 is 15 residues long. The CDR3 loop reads CASSQAGAGSYEQYF. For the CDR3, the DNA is TGTGCCAGCAGCCAAGCGGGAGCGGGGTCCTACGAGCAGTACTTC.

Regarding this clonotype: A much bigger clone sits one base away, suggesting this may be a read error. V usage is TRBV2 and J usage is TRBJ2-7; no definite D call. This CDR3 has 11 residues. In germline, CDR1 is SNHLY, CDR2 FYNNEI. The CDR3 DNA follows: TGTGCCAGCAATCCTCCCCACGAGCAGAACTTC. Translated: CASNPPHEQNF.

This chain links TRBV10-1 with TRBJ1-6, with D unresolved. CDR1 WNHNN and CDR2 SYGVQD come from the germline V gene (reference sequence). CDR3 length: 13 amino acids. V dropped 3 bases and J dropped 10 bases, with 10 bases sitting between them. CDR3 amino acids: CASSEGRSSPLHF. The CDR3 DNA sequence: TGCGCCAGCAGTGAAGGGAGATCGTCACCCCTCCACTTT.

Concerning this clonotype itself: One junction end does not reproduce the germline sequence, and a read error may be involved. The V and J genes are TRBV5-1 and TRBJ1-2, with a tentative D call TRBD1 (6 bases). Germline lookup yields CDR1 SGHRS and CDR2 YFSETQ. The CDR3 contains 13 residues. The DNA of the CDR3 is TGCGCCAGCAGCGAGGGACACAACTATGACTACACCTTC. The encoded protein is CASSEGHNYDYTF.

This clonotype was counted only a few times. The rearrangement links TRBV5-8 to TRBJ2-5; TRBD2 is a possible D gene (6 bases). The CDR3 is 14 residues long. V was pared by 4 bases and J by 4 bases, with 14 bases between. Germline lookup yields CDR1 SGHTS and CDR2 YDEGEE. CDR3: CASSPGLLGETQYF. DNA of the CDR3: TGTGCCAGCAGCCCGGGACTGCTGGGAGAGACCCAGTACTTC.

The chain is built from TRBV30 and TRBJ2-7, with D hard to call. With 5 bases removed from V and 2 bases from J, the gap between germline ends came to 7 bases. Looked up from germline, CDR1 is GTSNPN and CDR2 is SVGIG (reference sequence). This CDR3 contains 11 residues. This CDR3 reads CAWSGAYEQYF. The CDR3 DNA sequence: TGTGCCTGGTCTGGGGCCTACGAGCAGTACTTC.

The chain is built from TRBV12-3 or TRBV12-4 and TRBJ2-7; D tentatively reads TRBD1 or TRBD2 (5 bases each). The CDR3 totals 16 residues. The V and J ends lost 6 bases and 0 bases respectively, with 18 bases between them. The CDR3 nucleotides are TGTGCCAGCAGCCATTACCGGGACGCGAGCTCCTACGAGCAGTACTTC. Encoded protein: CASSHYRDASSYEQYF.